Below, 14 T cell receptor beta chains from the same sample are listed, as sequenced in a study of T cell repertoires in cytomegalovirus infection. TCRdb called the reads again in MiXCR, with one record for every CDR3 protein. The sample includes about 830,000 distinct CDR3 sequences, around a third seen only once; the top ten take under 15%. No antigen is known for these receptors. This sample comprised cultured CD8+ T cells from PBMCs, obtained from culture after CMV antigen stimulation. The receptors were gathered from a human donor in good health (CMV status not recorded). Some clones in this sample may be carry-over from other donors' samples.

This clonotype occurred many times. V usage is TRBV7-2 and J usage is TRBJ2-1; 8 nucleotides line up with TRBD2. This CDR3 region has 16 residues. Trimming removed 4 bases from V and 4 bases from J; junction bases left unmatched: 9. From germline, CDR1 is SGHTA and CDR2 FQGNSA. DNA for the CDR3: TGTGCCAGCAGCTCCTTAAGCGGGGGCCAGTACAATGAGCAGTTCTTC. This translates into CASSSLSGGQYNEQFF.

The J gene is TRBJ2-7, the V gene TRBV19; D possibly corresponds to TRBD1 (5 bases). V shed 5 bases and J shed 0 bases, with 20 bases lying between them. Germline V gene lookup returns CDR1 LNHDA and CDR2 SQIVND (reference sequence). The CDR3 has 17 amino acids. The CDR3 here is CASSPYSDIGSSYEQYF. CDR3 nucleotides: TGTGCCAGTAGTCCCTACTCGGACATTGGAAGCTCCTACGAGCAGTACTTC.

In its sample, this clonotype was seen a few times. The chain carries TRBV5-4 and TRBJ2-5; no firm D call. Trimming took 0 bases from V and 1 from J, leaving 7 bases between them. The germline CDR1 and CDR2 sequences are SGHNT and YYREEE (reference sequence). The CDR3 is 14 residues long. CDR3 sequence reads: CASSLDLSQETQYF. The CDR3 DNA follows: TGTGCCAGCAGCTTGGATCTCAGCCAAGAGACCCAGTACTTC.

The V call is TRBV14, the J call TRBJ1-1; the D is unclear. Trimming removed 3 bases at V and 3 bases at J, with 8 bases between. The CDR3 is 13 residues long. CDR1 is SGHDN and CDR2 is FVKESK in the germline V gene. CDR3 DNA sequence: TGTGCCAGCAGCCATTTCCGGGACACTGAAGCTTTCTTT. Protein product: CASSHFRDTEAFF.

The J gene is TRBJ1-1, the V gene TRBV6-2 or TRBV6-3; possible D gene TRBD1, 5 bases. The CDR3 has 13 residues. Germline CDR1 MNHEY, CDR2 SVGEGT. Trimming shortened V by 7 bases and J by 4 bases, and 13 bases separated the two germline ends. The chain's CDR3 is CASTVGVVTEAFF. CDR3 bases: TGTGCCAGCACGGTAGGGGTGGTCACTGAAGCTTTCTTT.

The CDR3 sequence: CASSQIVSDTQYF. The CDR3, as DNA: TGCGCCAGCAGCCAGATAGTATCGGATACGCAGTATTTT. The chain uses TRBV4-1 and TRBJ2-3, with D unclear. Looked up from germline, CDR1 is MGHRA and CDR2 is YSYEKL. The V and J ends lost 3 bases and 6 bases respectively, with 10 bases between them. The CDR3 runs 13 residues.

This clonotype has a handful of counts. CDR3 sequence: CASSPRDRVMNTEAFF. The CDR3 DNA is TGTGCCAGCAGCCCTAGAGACAGGGTCATGAACACTGAAGCTTTCTTT. The chain uses TRBV7-9 and TRBJ1-1, with 7 bases lining up with TRBD1. J was trimmed by 0 bases and V by 5 bases; bases with no gene match: 9. The CDR3 totals 16 residues. Germline values: CDR1 SEHNR, CDR2 FQNEAQ (reference sequence).

The chain recombines TRBV29-1 with TRBJ1-4; no firm D call. The CDR3 loop spans 12 amino acids. V was cut by 2 bases and J by 8 bases, with 9 bases left in between. The V gene's germline CDR1 is SQVTM and CDR2 ANQGSEA. CDR3 coding DNA: TGCAGCGTTGAAATCCCAGTCGAAAAACTGTTTTTT. Protein sequence: CSVEIPVEKLFF.

This clonotype was recorded many times. The chain recombines TRBV7-3 with TRBJ1-3; a possible D gene is TRBD1 (5 bases). The CDR3 covers 15 residues. Germline values: CDR1 SGHTA, CDR2 FQGTGA. Between the trimmed V and J ends, which lost 5 bases and 0 bases, there was a span of 11 bases. CDR3 coding DNA: TGTGCCAGCAGCCCAAGGGGAGGCTCTGGAAACACCATATATTTT. This encodes CASSPRGGSGNTIYF. Filled out from reference TRBV7-3 and TRBJ1-3, the complete variable domain reads GAGVSQTPSNKVTEKGKYVELRCDPISGHTALYWYRQSLGQGPEFLIYFQGTGAADDSGLPNDRFFAVRPEGSVSTLKIQRTERGDSAVYLCASSPRGGSGNTIYFGEGSWLTVV.

This clonotype has a single count. A read error may account for a junction end that differs from germline. CDR3 nucleotides: TGTGTCAGCAGCTTTGACGGAACGATCCAAGAGACCCAGTACTTC. Its translation: CVSSFDGTIQETQYF. The gene calls are TRBV9 and TRBJ2-5; D ambiguous. Per germline, CDR1 SGDLS and CDR2 YYNGEE. The CDR3 is 15 amino acids.

A few counts support this clonotype. V is TRBV7-9 and J is TRBJ2-7, with 10 positions matching TRBD1. CDR1 is SEHNR and CDR2 is FQNEAQ in the germline V gene (reference sequence). The J segment lost 1 base and the V segment lost 6 bases, leaving 12 bases of the junction unmatched. This CDR3 region has 17 residues. The CDR3 sequence: CASSPPTRDRGSYEQYV. The CDR3 nucleotides read TGTGCCAGCAGTCCTCCGACCCGGGACAGGGGATCCTACGAGCAGTACGTC.

This clonotype has more than one count but fewer than ten. Being one base from a much bigger clone, this may be a read error. The chain carries TRBV7-9 and TRBJ1-2, with D unresolved. V dropped 0 bases and J dropped 2 bases, with 7 bases sitting between them. Germline V CDR1 and CDR2: SEHNR, FQNEAQ (reference sequence). CDR3 length equals 14 residues. The CDR3, as DNA: TGTGCCAGCAGCTTAGCGGGAGAGAACTATGGCTACACCTTC. Amino acids: CASSLAGENYGYTF.

This clonotype was picked up a small number of times. The chain carries TRBV7-9 and TRBJ2-5, with D perhaps TRBD2 (6 bases). Germline CDR1 reads SEHNR; CDR2 reads FQNEAQ (reference sequence). The CDR3 has 14 amino acids. V was clipped by 5 bases and J by 0 bases, with 10 bases between them. The CDR3 DNA reads as TGTGCCAGCAGCATATCTAGCGACCAAGAGACCCAGTACTTC. It translates to CASSISSDQETQYF.

This clonotype was detected ten times or more. The gene calls are TRBV4-1 and TRBJ1-2; TRBD1 is a possible D gene (5 bases). V was trimmed by 0 bases and J by 2 bases, leaving 7 bases between them. CDR1 is MGHRA and CDR2 is YSYEKL in the germline V gene. The CDR3 has 14 amino acids. Here the CDR3 reads CASSQDAGNYGYTF. Here the CDR3 DNA reads TGCGCCAGCAGCCAAGATGCAGGGAACTATGGCTACACCTTC.